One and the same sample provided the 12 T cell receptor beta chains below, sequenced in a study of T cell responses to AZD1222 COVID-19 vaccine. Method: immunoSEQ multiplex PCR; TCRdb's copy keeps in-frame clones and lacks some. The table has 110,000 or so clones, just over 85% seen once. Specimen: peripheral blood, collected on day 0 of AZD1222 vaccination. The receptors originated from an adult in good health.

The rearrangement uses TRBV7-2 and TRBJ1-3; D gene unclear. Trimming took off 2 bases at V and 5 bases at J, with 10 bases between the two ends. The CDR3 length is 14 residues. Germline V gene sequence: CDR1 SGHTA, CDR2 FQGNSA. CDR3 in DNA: TGTGCCAGCAGCTTACGGGGAGGAAGAAACACCATATATTTT. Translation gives CASSLRGGRNTIYF.

The DNA for the CDR3 is TGTGCCACCACAAGAGGACAGCCTGAAAAACTGTTTTTT. Translating gives CATTRGQPEKLFF. The chain employs TRBV28 and TRBJ1-4, with D maybe TRBD1 (6 bases). Between the trimmed V and J ends, which lost 10 bases and 7 bases, there was a span of 16 bases. This CDR3 region has 13 residues. Per the germline V gene, CDR1 is MDHEN and CDR2 is SYDVKM.

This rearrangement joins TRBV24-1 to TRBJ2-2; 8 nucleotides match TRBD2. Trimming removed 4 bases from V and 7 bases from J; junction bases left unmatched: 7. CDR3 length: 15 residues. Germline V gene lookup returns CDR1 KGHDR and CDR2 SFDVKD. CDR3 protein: CATSEPGTRLGELFF. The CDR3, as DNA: TGTGCCACCAGTGAACCCGGGACTAGACTCGGGGAGCTGTTTTTT.

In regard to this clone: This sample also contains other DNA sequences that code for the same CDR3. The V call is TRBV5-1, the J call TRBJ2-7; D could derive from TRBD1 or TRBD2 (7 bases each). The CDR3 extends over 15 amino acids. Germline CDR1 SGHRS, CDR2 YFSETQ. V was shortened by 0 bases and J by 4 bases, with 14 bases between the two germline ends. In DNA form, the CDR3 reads TGCGCCAGCAGCTTGGGCAGGGAGGGGGCTTACGAGCAGTACTTC. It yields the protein CASSLGREGAYEQYF.

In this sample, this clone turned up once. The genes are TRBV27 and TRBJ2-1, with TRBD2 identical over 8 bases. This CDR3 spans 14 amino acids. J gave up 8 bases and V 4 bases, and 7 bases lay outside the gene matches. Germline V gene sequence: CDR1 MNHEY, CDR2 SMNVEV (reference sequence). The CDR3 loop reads CASSSGGISHEQFF. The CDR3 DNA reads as TGTGCCAGCAGTTCGGGGGGGATCTCGCATGAGCAGTTCTTC.

The CDR3 here is CASSYGESGNTIYF. Here the CDR3 DNA reads TGTGCCAGCAGTTATGGGGAATCTGGAAACACCATATATTTT. V and J are TRBV6-5 and TRBJ1-3; D unresolved. Per germline, CDR1 MNHEY and CDR2 SVGAGI. The V and J ends lost 3 bases and 1 base respectively, with 7 bases between them. CDR3 length: 14 amino acids.

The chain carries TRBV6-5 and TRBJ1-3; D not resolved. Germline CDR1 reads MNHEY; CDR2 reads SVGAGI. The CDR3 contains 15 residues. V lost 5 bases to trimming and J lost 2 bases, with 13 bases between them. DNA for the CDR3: TGTGCCAGCAGTCGCGATACGGCCCCTGGAAACACCATATATTTT. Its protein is CASSRDTAPGNTIYF.

This chain's CDR3 is CASSQDLAGGLISEAFF. CDR3 nucleotide sequence: TGTGCCAGCAGCCAAGATCTGGCAGGGGGCCTTATATCTGAAGCTTTCTTT. The V and J genes are TRBV3-1 (or the pseudogene TRBV3-2) and TRBJ1-1; 8 positions match TRBD1. Germline CDR1 reads LGHDT; CDR2 reads YNNKEL (reference sequence). The junction had 12 bases not matched to a gene; V was cut back by 0 bases and J by 6 bases. The CDR3 runs 17 residues.

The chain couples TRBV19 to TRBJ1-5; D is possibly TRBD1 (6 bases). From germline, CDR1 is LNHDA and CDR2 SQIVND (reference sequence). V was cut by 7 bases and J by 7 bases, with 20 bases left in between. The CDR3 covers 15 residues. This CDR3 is CASTSRRGSNQPQHF. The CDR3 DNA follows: TGTGCCAGTACCTCGAGGAGGGGGTCAAACCAGCCCCAGCATTTT.

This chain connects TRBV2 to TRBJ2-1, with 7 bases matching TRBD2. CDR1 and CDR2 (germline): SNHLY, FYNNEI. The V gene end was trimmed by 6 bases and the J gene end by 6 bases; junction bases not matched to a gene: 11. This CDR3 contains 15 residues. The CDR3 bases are TGTGCCAGCAGGGCTACTGGGCCGGGGGGCAATGAGCAGTTCTTC. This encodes CASRATGPGGNEQFF.

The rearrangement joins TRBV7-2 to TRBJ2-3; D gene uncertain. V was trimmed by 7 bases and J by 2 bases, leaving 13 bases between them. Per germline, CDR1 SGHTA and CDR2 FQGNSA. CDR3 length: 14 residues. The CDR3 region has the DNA TGTGCCAGCAAAGCCCGCAGGTCCACAGATACGCAGTATTTT. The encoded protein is CASKARRSTDTQYF.

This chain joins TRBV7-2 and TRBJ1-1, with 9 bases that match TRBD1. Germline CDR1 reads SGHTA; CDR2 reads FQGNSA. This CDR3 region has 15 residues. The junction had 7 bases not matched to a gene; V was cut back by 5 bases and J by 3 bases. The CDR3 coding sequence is TGTGCCAGCAGCCCACCGGGACAGGGTCACACTGAAGCTTTCTTT. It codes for CASSPPGQGHTEAFF.